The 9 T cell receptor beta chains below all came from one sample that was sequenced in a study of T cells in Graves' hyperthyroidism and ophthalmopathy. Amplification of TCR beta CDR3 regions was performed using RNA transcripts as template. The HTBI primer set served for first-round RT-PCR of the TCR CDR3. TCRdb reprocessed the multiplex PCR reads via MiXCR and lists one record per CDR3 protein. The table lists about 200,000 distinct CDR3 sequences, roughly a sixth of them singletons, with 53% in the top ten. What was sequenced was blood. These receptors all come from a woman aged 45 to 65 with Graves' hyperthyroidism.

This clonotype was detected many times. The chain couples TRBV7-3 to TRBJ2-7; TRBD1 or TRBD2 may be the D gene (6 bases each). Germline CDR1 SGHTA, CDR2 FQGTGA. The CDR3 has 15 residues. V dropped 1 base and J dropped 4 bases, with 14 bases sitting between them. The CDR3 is CASSLIWGATYEQYF. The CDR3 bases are TGTGCCAGCAGCTTAATTTGGGGGGCAACATACGAGCAGTACTTC. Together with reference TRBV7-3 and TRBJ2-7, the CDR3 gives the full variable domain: GAGVSQTPSNKVTEKGKYVELRCDPISGHTALYWYRQSLGQGPEFLIYFQGTGAADDSGLPNDRFFAVRPEGSVSTLKIQRTERGDSAVYLCASSLIWGATYEQYFGPGTRLTVT.

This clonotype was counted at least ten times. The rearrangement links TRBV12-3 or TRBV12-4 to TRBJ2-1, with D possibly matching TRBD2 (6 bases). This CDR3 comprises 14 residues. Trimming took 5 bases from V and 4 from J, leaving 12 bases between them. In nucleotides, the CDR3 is TGTGCCAGCAGTGGAGGGTCGGAATACAATGAGCAGTTCTTC. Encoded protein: CASSGGSEYNEQFF.

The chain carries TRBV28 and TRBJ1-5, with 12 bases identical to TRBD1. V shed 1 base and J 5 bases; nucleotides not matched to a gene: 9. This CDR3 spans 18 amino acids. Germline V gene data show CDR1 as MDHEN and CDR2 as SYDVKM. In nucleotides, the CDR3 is TGTGCCAGCAGTTTATCGTATTGGGGACAGGGGGCGGATCAGCCCCAGCATTTT. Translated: CASSLSYWGQGADQPQHF.

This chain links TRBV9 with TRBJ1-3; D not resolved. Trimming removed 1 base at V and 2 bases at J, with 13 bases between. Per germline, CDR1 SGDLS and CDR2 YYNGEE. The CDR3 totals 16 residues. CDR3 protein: CASSVSGRAPGNTIYF. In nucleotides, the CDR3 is TGTGCCAGCAGCGTAAGTGGTAGGGCCCCTGGAAACACCATATATTTT.

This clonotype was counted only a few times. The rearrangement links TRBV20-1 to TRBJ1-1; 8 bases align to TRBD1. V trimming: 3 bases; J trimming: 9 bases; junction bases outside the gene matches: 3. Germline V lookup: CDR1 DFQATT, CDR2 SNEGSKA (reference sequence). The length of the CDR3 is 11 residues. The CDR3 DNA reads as TGCAGTGCTAGTGGACAGGGTAAAGCTTTCTTT. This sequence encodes CSASGQGKAFF.

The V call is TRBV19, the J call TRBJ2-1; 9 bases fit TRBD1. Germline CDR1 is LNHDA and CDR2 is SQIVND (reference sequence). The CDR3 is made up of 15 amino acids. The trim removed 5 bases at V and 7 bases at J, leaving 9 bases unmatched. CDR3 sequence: CASSPWGQGDNEQFF. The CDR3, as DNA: TGTGCCAGTAGTCCGTGGGGACAGGGAGATAATGAGCAGTTCTTC.

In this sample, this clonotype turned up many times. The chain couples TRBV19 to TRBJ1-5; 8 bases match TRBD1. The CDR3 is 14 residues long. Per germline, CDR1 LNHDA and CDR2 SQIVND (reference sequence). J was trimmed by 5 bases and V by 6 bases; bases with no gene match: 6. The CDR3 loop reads CASSNDRGDQPQHF. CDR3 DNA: TGTGCCAGTAGCAATGACAGGGGCGATCAGCCCCAGCATTTT.

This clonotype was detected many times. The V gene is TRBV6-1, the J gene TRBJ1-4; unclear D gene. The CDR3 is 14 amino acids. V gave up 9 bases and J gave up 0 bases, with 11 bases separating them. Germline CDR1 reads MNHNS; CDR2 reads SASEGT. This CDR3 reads CASRTRATNEKLFF. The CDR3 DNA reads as TGTGCCAGTCGCACAAGAGCAACTAATGAAAAACTGTTTTTT.

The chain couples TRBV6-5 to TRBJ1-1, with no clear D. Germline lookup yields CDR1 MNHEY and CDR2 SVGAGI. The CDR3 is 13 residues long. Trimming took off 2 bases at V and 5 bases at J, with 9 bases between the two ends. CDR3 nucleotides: TGTGCCAGCAGTTACAGGCGGGAAACTGAAGCTTTCTTT. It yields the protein CASSYRRETEAFF.